This T cell receptor (beta chain) was retrieved from a study of blood T cells in healthy people across ages. Study-wide points: The long-lived group displayed more naive CD4+ cells, plus higher diversity, than the aged donors did.

There were healthy Caucasian individuals from Russia, aged about 6 to 90, serving as donors. Total RNA was isolated from each sample in quantities of at least 6 micrograms. Turning to this clonotype: Its matching antigen is unknown.

Using a J-beta primer mix together with a sample-barcoded 5' primer, a second PCR was run for roughly 7 to 11 cycles. TCRdb itself ran the 5' RACE reads through MiXCR, one entry per CDR3 protein. The sample contains roughly 2 million distinct CDR3 sequences, just under 50% of which appear only once. The clonotype originates from a woman aged 40 to 55 in good health. Sequenced material: blood.

For the CDR3, the DNA is TGCAGCGTTGAAGCCCTTTCATCTGGGGGTCCCAACTATGGCTACACCTTC. Amino acids: CSVEALSSGGPNYGYTF. This chain connects TRBV29-1 to TRBJ1-2; maybe TRBD1 (5 bases). The germline V gene encodes CDR1 SQVTM and CDR2 ANQGSEA. The CDR3 sequence is 17 residues long. Trimming stripped 1 base from V and 2 bases from J, with 20 bases between.